This paragraph covers one T cell receptor beta chain sequence. Its cognate antigen is unknown. Libraries of TCR beta came from iRepertoire HTBI primers plus Arm-PCR of CDR3 regions. Via MiXCR, TCRdb re-called the multiplex PCR reads, giving one row per CDR3 protein. Here the sample spans 400,000 to 500,000 distinct CDR3 sequences, around 14% being singletons. These data are taken from a study of regulatory T cells in long-lasting Graves disease. Study-level results: Newly diagnosed disease favored TRBV20-1 and TRBJ2-1 over persistent disease.

This CDR3 has 15 residues. V shed 5 bases, J shed 5 bases, and the junction held 7 bases outside the gene matches. CDR1 and CDR2 (germline): LNHDA, SQIVND (reference sequence). Specified time point: newly diagnosed GD, antithyroid drugs for less than 3 months. PBMC-extracted RNA yielded the TCR library. Criteria from the American Thyroid Association guidelines were applied to diagnose Graves' disease. Separately, the same data were catalogued under a study of T cells in Graves' hyperthyroidism and ophthalmopathy. That source reports: Graves' hyperthyroidism without ophthalmopathy progression within 18 months was termed stable. The TCR CDR3 was amplified in a first-round RT-PCR using the HTBI primer set.

The sequence was obtained from a woman between 25 and 40 years old with Graves disease. The chain employs TRBV19 and TRBJ2-7; 12 nucleotides line up with TRBD1. The starting material was peripheral blood mononuclear cells (PBMCs), obtained at new diagnosis, from a patient treated with antithyroid drugs. The CDR3 region is CASSHWDRGRDEQYF. CDR3 DNA: TGTGCCAGTAGTCACTGGGACAGGGGGCGCGACGAGCAGTACTTC.